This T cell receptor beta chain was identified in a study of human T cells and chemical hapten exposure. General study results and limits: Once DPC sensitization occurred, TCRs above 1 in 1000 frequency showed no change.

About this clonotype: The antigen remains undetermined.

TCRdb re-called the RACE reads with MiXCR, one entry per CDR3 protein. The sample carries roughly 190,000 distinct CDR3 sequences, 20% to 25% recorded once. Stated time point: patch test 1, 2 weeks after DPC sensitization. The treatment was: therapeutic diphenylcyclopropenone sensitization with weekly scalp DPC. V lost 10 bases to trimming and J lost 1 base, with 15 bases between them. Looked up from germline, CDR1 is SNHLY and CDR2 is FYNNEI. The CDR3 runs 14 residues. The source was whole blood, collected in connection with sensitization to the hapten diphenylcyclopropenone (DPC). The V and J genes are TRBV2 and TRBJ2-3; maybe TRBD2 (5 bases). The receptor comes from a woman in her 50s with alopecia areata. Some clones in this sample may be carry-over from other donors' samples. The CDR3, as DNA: TGTGCCACCTGCCTAGCATACGGCACAGATACGCAGTATTTT. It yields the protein CATCLAYGTDTQYF.